The T cell receptor (beta chain) described here comes from a study of spatial heterogeneity in lung cancer. Study background: As counted in raw reads, each unique TCR and UMI combination appeared more than ten times on average.

Every cDNA TCR molecule received its own unique molecular identifier. TCRdb re-called the 5' RACE reads with MiXCR, one entry per CDR3 protein. The sample includes roughly 13,000 distinct CDR3 sequences, approximately 3.8% of them seen just once. The CDR3 loop spans 17 amino acids. V was trimmed by 0 bases and J by 6 bases, leaving 19 bases between them. Time point given: sample taken at primary tumor resection. Without sorting, whole RNA was sequenced from tumor, nontumor lung or frozen PBMC. This clonotype has a count of ten or more. This clonotype was sampled from a male donor with early-stage non-small cell lung cancer. Here the sequenced sample was PBMCs, taken at surgery. The chain uses TRBV12-3 or TRBV12-4 and TRBJ2-3, with D possibly TRBD2 on 7 matching bases. The CDR3 nucleotides are TGTGCCAGCAGTTTAGCTTCTGTTCTGCGGGGGCTGGATACGCAGTATTTT. Its translation is CASSLASVLRGLDTQYF.